Presented here are 2 T cell receptor beta chains from one specimen sequenced in a study of blood T cells in healthy people across ages (dated by TCRdb to about 2015). Library preparation used 5' RACE. The instrument given in TCRdb is Illumina HiSeq 2500. A second PCR of about 7 to 12 cycles was performed with a sample-barcoded 5' primer and a J-beta primer mix. Using fastp trimming at Q25 and MiXCR clonotype assembly, TCRdb reanalyzed the public sequencing data and kept in-frame beta chains. Each CDR3 protein appears once, grouped with its most common genes and DNA. Within this sample are some 1 million distinct CDR3 sequences, with around 43% of them counted one time only. Approximately 20% of the sample lies in the top ten. Sequences were obtained from blood. All receptors come from a woman aged 55-70 years in good health.

About this clonotype: Compared with germline, one end of the junction differs, possibly owing to a read error. The rearrangement uses TRBV12-3 or TRBV12-4 and TRBJ2-1, with unresolved D. CDR3 length: 14 residues. DNA for the CDR3: TGTGCCAGCAGTTTAGTGGTACAGTACAGTGAGCAGTTCTTC. Amino acid sequence: CASSLVVQYSEQFF.

This chain joins TRBV29-1 and TRBJ1-2; the D is unclear. The V end lost 3 bases, the J end lost 3 bases, and 8 bases lay between the germline ends. Germline lookup yields CDR1 SQVTM and CDR2 ANQGSEA. There are 12 residues in the CDR3. This chain's CDR3 is CSVDDHDYGYTF. CDR3 nucleotide sequence: TGCAGCGTTGATGACCACGACTATGGCTACACCTTC.